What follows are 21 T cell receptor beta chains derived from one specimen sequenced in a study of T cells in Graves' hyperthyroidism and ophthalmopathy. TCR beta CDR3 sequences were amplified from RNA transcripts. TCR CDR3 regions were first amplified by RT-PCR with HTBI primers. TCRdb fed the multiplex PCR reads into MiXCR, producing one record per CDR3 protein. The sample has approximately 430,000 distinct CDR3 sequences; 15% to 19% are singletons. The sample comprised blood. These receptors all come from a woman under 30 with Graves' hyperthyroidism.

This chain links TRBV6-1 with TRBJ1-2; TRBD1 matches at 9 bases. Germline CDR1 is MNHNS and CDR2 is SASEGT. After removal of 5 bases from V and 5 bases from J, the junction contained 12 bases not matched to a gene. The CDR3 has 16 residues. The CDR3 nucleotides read TGTGCCAGCAGTACCCGACAAGTGACAGGGGGGTATGGCTACACCTTC. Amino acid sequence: CASSTRQVTGGYGYTF.

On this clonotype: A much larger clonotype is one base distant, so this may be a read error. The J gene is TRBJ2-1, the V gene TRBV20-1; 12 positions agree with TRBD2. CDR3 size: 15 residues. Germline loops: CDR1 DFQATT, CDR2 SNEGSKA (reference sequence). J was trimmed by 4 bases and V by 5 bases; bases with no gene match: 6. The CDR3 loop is CSAGAGLAGYNEQFF. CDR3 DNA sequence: TGCAGTGCTGGGGCGGGACTAGCGGGTTACAATGAGCAGTTCTTC.

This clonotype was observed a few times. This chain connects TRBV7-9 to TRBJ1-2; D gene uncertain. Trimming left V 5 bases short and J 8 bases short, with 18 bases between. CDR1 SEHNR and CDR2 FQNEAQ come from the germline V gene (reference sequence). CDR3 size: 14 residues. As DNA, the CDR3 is TGTGCCAGCAGCACTACTACGGGCCCTCCCGGCTACACCTTC. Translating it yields CASSTTTGPPGYTF. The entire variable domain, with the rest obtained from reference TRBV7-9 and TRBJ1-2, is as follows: DTGVSQNPRHKITKRGQNVTFRCDPISEHNRLYWYRQTLGQGPEFLTYFQNEAQLEKSRLLSDRFSAERPKGSFSTLEIQRTEQGDSAMYLCASSTTTGPPGYTFGSGTRLTVV.

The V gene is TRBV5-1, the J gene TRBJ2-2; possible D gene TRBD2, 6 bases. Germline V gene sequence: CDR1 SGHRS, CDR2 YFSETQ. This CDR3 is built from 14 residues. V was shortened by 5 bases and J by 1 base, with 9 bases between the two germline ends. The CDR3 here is CASRGLLNTGELFF. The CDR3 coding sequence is TGCGCCAGCAGGGGACTCCTGAACACCGGGGAGCTGTTTTTT.

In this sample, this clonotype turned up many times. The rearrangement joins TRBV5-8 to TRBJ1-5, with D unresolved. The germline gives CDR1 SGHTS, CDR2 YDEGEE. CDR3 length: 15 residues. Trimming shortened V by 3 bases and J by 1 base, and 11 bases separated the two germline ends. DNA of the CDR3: TGTGCCAGCAGCTCTGGTCCGGACAGCAATCAGCCCCAGCATTTT. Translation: CASSSGPDSNQPQHF.

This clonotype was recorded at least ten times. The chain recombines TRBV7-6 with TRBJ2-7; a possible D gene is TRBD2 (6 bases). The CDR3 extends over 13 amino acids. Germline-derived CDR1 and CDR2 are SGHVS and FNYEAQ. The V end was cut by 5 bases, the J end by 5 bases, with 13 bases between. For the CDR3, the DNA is TGTGCCAGCAGCGGGAGGAGGGGCCACGAGCAGTACTTC. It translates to CASSGRRGHEQYF.

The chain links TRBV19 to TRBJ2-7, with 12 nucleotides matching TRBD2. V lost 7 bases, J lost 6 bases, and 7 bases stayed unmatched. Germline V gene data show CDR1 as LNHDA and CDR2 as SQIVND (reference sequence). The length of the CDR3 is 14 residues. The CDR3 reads CASMKTSGSGEQYF. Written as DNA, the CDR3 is TGTGCCAGTATGAAGACTAGCGGGAGCGGCGAGCAGTACTTC.

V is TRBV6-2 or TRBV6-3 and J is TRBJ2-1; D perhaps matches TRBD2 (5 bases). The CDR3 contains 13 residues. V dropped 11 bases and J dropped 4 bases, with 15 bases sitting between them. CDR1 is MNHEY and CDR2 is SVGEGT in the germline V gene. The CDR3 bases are TGTGCCGCGGGTGTGCAGCAATACAATGAGCAGTTCTTC. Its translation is CAAGVQQYNEQFF.

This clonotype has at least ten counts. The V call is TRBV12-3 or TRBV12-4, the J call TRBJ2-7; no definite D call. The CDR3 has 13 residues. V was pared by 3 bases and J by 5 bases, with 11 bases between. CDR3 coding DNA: TGTGCCAGCAGTTTGGGTGGGGTGAACGAGCAGTACTTC. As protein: CASSLGGVNEQYF.

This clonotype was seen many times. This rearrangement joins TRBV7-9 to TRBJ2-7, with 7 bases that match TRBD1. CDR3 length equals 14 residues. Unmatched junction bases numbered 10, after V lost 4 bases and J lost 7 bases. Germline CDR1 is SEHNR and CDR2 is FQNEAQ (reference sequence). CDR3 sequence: CASSSTRQGTEQYF. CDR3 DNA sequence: TGTGCCAGCAGCTCGACGAGACAGGGCACGGAGCAGTACTTC.

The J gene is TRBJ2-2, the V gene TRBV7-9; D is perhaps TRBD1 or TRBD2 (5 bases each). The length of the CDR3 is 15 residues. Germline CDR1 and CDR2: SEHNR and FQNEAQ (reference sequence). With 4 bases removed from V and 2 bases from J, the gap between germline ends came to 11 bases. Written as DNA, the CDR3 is TGTGCCAGCAGCTCCGGGGCAGGAAACACCGGGGAGCTGTTTTTT. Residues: CASSSGAGNTGELFF.

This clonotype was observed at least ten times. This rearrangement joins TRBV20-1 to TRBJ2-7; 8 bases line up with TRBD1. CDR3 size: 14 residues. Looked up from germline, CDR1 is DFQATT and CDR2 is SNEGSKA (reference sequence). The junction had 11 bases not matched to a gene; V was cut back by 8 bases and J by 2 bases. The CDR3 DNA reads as TGCAGTCCTCATACGGGACAGGCAACCTACGAGCAGTACTTC. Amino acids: CSPHTGQATYEQYF.

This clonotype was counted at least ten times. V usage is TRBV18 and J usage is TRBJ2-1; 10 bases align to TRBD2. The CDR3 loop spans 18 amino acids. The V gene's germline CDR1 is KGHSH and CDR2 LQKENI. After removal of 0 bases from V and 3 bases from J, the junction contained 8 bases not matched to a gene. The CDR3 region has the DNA TGTGCCAGCTCACCACCGGATACTAGCGGGACGTACTACAATGAGCAGTTCTTC. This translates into CASSPPDTSGTYYNEQFF.

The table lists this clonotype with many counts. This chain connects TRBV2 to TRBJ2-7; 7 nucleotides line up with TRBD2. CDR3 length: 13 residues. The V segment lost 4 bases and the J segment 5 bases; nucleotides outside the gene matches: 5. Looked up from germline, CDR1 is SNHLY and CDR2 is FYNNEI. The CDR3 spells CASSGEREHEQYF. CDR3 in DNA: TGTGCCAGCAGTGGGGAGCGGGAACACGAGCAGTACTTC. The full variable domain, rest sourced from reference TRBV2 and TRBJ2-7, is EPEVTQTPSHQVTQMGQEVILRCVPISNHLYFYWYRQILGQKVEFLVSFYNNEISEKSEIFDDQFSVERPDGSNFTLKIRSTKLEDSAMYFCASSGEREHEQYFGPGTRLTVT.

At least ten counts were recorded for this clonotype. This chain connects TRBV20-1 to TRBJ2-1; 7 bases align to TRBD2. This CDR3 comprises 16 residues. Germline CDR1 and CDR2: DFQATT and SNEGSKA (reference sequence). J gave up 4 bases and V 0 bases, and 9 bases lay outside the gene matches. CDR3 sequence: CSARDRASGIYNEQFF. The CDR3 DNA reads TGCAGTGCTAGAGATAGGGCTAGCGGAATATACAATGAGCAGTTCTTC.

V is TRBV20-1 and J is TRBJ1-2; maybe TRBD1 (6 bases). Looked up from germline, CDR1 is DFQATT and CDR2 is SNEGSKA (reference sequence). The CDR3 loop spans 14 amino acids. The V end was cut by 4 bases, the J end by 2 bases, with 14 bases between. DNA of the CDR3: TGCAGTGCTATCCCAGGGGTAGCCAACTATGGCTACACCTTC. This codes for CSAIPGVANYGYTF.

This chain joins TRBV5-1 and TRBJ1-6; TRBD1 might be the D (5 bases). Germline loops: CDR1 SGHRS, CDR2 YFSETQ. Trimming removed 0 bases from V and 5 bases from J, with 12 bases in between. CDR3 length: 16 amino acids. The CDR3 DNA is TGCGCCAGCAGCTTGGGGGGGAGTGGTCATAATTCACCCCTCCACTTT. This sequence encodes CASSLGGSGHNSPLHF.

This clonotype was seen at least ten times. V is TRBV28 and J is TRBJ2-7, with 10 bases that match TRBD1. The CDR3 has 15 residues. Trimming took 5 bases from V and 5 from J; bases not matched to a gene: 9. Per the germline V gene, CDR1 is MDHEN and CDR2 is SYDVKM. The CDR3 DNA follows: TGTGCCAGCAGTACCCTGACAGGGGGCTTCAACGAGCAGTACTTC. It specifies CASSTLTGGFNEQYF. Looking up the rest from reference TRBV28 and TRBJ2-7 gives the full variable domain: DVKVTQSSRYLVKRTGEKVFLECVQDMDHENMFWYRQDPGLGLRLIYFSYDVKMKEKGDIPEGYSVSREKKERFSLILESASTNQTSMYLCASSTLTGGFNEQYFGPGTRLTVT.

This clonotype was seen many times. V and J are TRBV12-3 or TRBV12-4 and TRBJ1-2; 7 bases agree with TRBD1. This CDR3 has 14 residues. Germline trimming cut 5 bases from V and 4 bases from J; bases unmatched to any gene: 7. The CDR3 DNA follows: TGTGCCAGCAGTCCCGGGACAGTGTCCTATGGCTACACCTTC. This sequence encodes CASSPGTVSYGYTF.

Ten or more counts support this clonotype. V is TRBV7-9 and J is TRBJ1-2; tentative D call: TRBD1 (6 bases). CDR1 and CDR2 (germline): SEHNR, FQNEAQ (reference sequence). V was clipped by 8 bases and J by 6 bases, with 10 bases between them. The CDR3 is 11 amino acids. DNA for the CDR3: TGTGCCAGCCGAACAGGGCATGGCTACACCTTC. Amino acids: CASRTGHGYTF.

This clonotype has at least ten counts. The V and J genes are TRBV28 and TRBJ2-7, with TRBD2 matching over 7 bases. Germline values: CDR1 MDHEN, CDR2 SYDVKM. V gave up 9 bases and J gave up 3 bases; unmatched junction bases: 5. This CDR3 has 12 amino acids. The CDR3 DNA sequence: TGTGCCAGTGGGAGGGGAATCTACGAGCAGTACTTC. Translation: CASGRGIYEQYF.